The 31 T cell receptor beta chains reported below all come from one sample, sequenced in a study of T cell changes during pregnancy in multiple sclerosis (dated by TCRdb to the late 2010s). Library preparation employed the immunoSEQ multiplex PCR assay. The table comes from immuneACCESS by way of TCRdb, which keeps in-frame sequences with V and J called. Part of the clones is missing from these tables; in studies checked, under half for an unresolved V gene and the rest for unknown reasons. The sample table lists about 65,000 clones, almost 95% of them with a count of one. The ten largest clones capture under 3.5% of the sample. The source material was CD8+ T cells from peripheral blood mononuclear cells, sampled in the third trimester of pregnancy. These receptors originate from a female donor in good health, enrolled as a control in a pregnancy study.

The V call is TRBV30, the J call TRBJ1-1, with D perhaps TRBD1 (5 bases). Germline V gives CDR1 GTSNPN, CDR2 SVGIG (reference sequence). The CDR3 is 13 residues long. Trimming shortened V by 2 bases and J by 8 bases, and 15 bases separated the two germline ends. The CDR3 DNA reads TGTGCCTGGAGTCCCGACAGCCATGACGAAGCTTTCTTT. It specifies CAWSPDSHDEAFF.

The J gene is TRBJ1-3, the V gene TRBV6-5; no clear D gene. Trimming pared 2 bases from V and 0 bases from J, leaving 8 bases between. Germline V CDR1 and CDR2: MNHEY, SVGAGI. The CDR3 loop spans 15 amino acids. CDR3 nucleotides: TGTGCCAGCAGTTACAAGGGAGGCTCTGGAAACACCATATATTTT. It is translated as CASSYKGGSGNTIYF.

The J gene is TRBJ1-2, the V gene TRBV5-6; the D gene is possibly TRBD1 (5 bases). V was trimmed by 6 bases and J by 3 bases, leaving 18 bases between them. The germline V gene encodes CDR1 SGHDT and CDR2 YYEEEE. The CDR3 runs 15 residues. This chain's CDR3 is CASTGRTQTYYGYTF. CDR3 nucleotides: TGTGCCAGCACCGGCAGGACACAGACCTACTATGGCTACACCTTC.

The V call is TRBV5-8, the J call TRBJ2-5; maybe TRBD2 (7 bases). Deletions cut 1 base from V and 4 bases from J, with 17 bases between. This CDR3 has 16 amino acids. Per the germline V gene, CDR1 is SGHTS and CDR2 is YDEGEE. The DNA of the CDR3 is TGTGCCAGCAGCTTGTTTGGGGCGGGGGCGAGAGAGACCCAGTACTTC. The encoded protein is CASSLFGAGARETQYF.

The chain links TRBV6-5 to TRBJ2-3, with D maybe TRBD1 (6 bases). Trimming shortened V by 2 bases and J by 1 base, and 13 bases separated the two germline ends. Per the germline V gene, CDR1 is MNHEY and CDR2 is SVGAGI. CDR3 length: 16 residues. CDR3 loop: CASSYGTRSGTDTQYF. The CDR3 coding sequence is TGTGCCAGCAGTTACGGGACAAGGTCGGGCACAGATACGCAGTATTTT.

The V gene is TRBV4-3, the J gene TRBJ2-1, with 7 bases that match TRBD2. This CDR3 has 20 amino acids. The V gene end was trimmed by 4 bases and the J gene end by 0 bases; junction bases not matched to a gene: 18. Germline CDR1 reads LGHNA; CDR2 reads YSLEER. The DNA of the CDR3 is TGCGCCAGCAGCCGCCTATGGATACTAGCGCCGAATAGCTCCTACAATGAGCAGTTCTTC. Protein: CASSRLWILAPNSSYNEQFF.

The V and J genes are TRBV15 and TRBJ1-1; D possibly corresponds to TRBD1 (6 bases). V was pared by 0 bases and J by 3 bases, with 17 bases between. The CDR3 consists of 17 residues. Germline CDR1 reads LNHNV; CDR2 reads YYDKDF (reference sequence). Here the CDR3 reads CATSRDARGARHTEAFF. The CDR3 DNA is TGTGCCACCAGCAGAGATGCCAGGGGAGCTAGGCACACTGAAGCTTTCTTT.

The gene calls are TRBV27 and TRBJ2-5, with no clear D. Germline values: CDR1 MNHEY, CDR2 SMNVEV (reference sequence). CDR3 size: 13 residues. V dropped 2 bases and J dropped 1 base, with 5 bases sitting between them. This CDR3 is CASSLGPQETQYF. The CDR3 bases are TGTGCCAGCAGTTTAGGCCCCCAAGAGACCCAGTACTTC.

The gene calls are TRBV19 and TRBJ2-7; 7 positions match TRBD2. The V segment lost 3 bases and the J segment 4 bases; nucleotides outside the gene matches: 12. Germline lookup yields CDR1 LNHDA and CDR2 SQIVND (reference sequence). The CDR3 is 16 amino acids. This CDR3 reads CASSMTGAGTWYEQYF. As DNA, the CDR3 is TGTGCCAGTAGTATGACGGGAGCGGGGACGTGGTACGAGCAGTACTTC.

The chain combines TRBV9 with TRBJ2-4, with 9 bases lining up with TRBD2. Germline assignment: CDR1 SGDLS and CDR2 YYNGEE. This CDR3 has 15 residues. The ends lost 0 bases at V and 8 bases at J; junction bases unmatched: 6. DNA for the CDR3: TGTGCCAGCAGCGTAGAGGGTAGCGGGGGTGACATTCAGTACTTC. Protein: CASSVEGSGGDIQYF. The whole variable domain, filled in from reference TRBV9 and TRBJ2-4, reads DSGVTQTPKHLITATGQRVTLRCSPRSGDLSVYWYQQSLDQGLQFLIQYYNGEERAKGNILERFSAQQFPDLHSELNLSSLELGDSALYFCASSVEGSGGDIQYFGAGTRLSVL.

The V call is TRBV4-1, the J call TRBJ2-5, with 9 bases aligning to TRBD1. The CDR3 length is 14 residues. V gave up 4 bases and J gave up 3 bases; unmatched junction bases: 3. Germline V lookup: CDR1 MGHRA, CDR2 YSYEKL. The CDR3 DNA follows: TGCGCCAGCAGCCCGGGACAGGGCAAAGAGACCCAGTACTTC. Translating gives CASSPGQGKETQYF.

The chain recombines TRBV4-1 with TRBJ2-7; TRBD2 is a possible D gene (5 bases). Trimming pared 1 base from V and 6 bases from J, leaving 16 bases between. CDR3 length: 15 residues. Germline CDR1 MGHRA, CDR2 YSYEKL. CDR3 sequence: CASSQGRGAGSEQYF. The CDR3 nucleotides read TGCGCCAGCAGCCAAGGTCGGGGAGCCGGAAGCGAGCAGTACTTC.

This chain connects TRBV5-1 to TRBJ1-1, with D possibly matching TRBD1 (5 bases). V was shortened by 4 bases and J by 0 bases, with 10 bases between the two germline ends. In germline, CDR1 is SGHRS, CDR2 YFSETQ. This CDR3 is built from 14 residues. DNA for the CDR3: TGCGCCAGCAGCGGGGGGACGGTGAACACTGAAGCTTTCTTT. As protein: CASSGGTVNTEAFF.

The chain is built from TRBV7-2 and TRBJ2-3, with 8 bases that match TRBD2. The CDR3 is made up of 19 amino acids. With 0 bases clipped from V and 0 bases from J, the junction kept 11 bases outside the gene matches. Germline V gene sequence: CDR1 SGHTA, CDR2 FQGNSA. The CDR3 reads CASSLAWRLASSSTDTQYF. The CDR3 region has the DNA TGTGCCAGCAGCTTAGCTTGGCGACTAGCGAGTTCTAGCACAGATACGCAGTATTTT.

The chain employs TRBV27 and TRBJ1-2, with D uncertain. The germline gives CDR1 MNHEY, CDR2 SMNVEV (reference sequence). This CDR3 comprises 13 residues. Trimming took 2 bases from V and 8 from J, leaving 12 bases between them. The CDR3 loop is CASSLIDSGGYTF. CDR3 nucleotide sequence: TGTGCCAGCAGTTTAATTGACTCGGGGGGCTACACCTTC.

The gene calls are TRBV4-3 and TRBJ2-1; TRBD2 agrees at 8 bases. CDR1 is LGHNA, CDR2 YSLEER, per germline. The CDR3 totals 13 residues. V trimming: 1 base; J trimming: 10 bases; junction bases outside the gene matches: 3. Here the CDR3 reads CASSQVSGGEQFF. The CDR3 coding sequence is TGCGCCAGCAGCCAAGTTTCGGGAGGGGAGCAGTTCTTC.

The chain combines TRBV27 with TRBJ1-2, with a possible D match to TRBD1 (6 bases). There are 16 residues in the CDR3. With 2 bases removed from V and 4 bases from J, the gap between germline ends came to 17 bases. Germline-derived CDR1 and CDR2 are MNHEY and SMNVEV (reference sequence). The CDR3 nucleotides are TGTGCCAGCAGTTTAAACCCACAGGGTATAAGCTATGGCTACACCTTC. Translating gives CASSLNPQGISYGYTF.

Note on this clone: Other DNA sequences within the sample encode an identical CDR3. V is TRBV27 and J is TRBJ2-5; maybe TRBD2 (6 bases). The germline V gene encodes CDR1 MNHEY and CDR2 SMNVEV (reference sequence). This CDR3 has 14 amino acids. Trimming removed 2 bases at V and 0 bases at J, with 7 bases between. CDR3 loop: CASSLTGDQETQYF. DNA of the CDR3: TGTGCCAGCAGTTTAACGGGGGACCAAGAGACCCAGTACTTC.

This chain connects TRBV7-9 to TRBJ2-1; 10 bases fit TRBD2. Trimming took 5 bases from V and 2 from J; bases not matched to a gene: 9. The germline V gene has CDR1 SEHNR and CDR2 FQNEAQ (reference sequence). The CDR3 has 17 amino acids. The CDR3 here is CASSRVELAGAYNEQFF. DNA of the CDR3: TGTGCCAGCAGCCGAGTAGAGCTAGCGGGGGCCTACAATGAGCAGTTCTTC.

This chain links TRBV19 with TRBJ1-2; D unclear. CDR3 size: 11 residues. CDR1 is LNHDA and CDR2 is SQIVND in the germline V gene (reference sequence). The ends were cut back, 10 bases at V and 4 bases at J, with 10 bases in the middle. CDR3 region: CATLWSYGYTF. The CDR3 DNA reads TGTGCCACCCTATGGAGCTATGGCTACACCTTC.

The V and J genes are TRBV4-3 and TRBJ2-5, with D possibly matching TRBD1 (5 bases). The length of the CDR3 is 15 residues. Trimming removed 1 base from V and 1 base from J, with 10 bases in between. Germline V gene lookup returns CDR1 LGHNA and CDR2 YSLEER. CDR3 residues: CASSQGTDTQETQYF. The CDR3, as DNA: TGCGCCAGCAGCCAAGGTACGGACACCCAAGAGACCCAGTACTTC.

The chain has TRBV12-5 and TRBJ2-3, with 13 bases identical to TRBD2. The junction had 2 bases not matched to a gene; V was cut back by 1 base and J by 1 base. The CDR3 has 17 amino acids. Germline CDR1 is LGHNT and CDR2 is FRNRAP. The CDR3 DNA reads TGTGCTAGTGGTTTGGGAGGACTAGCGGGGGGCACAGATACGCAGTATTTT. It codes for CASGLGGLAGGTDTQYF. The whole variable domain, filled in from reference TRBV12-5 and TRBJ2-3, reads DARVTQTPRHKVTEMGQEVTMRCQPILGHNTVFWYRQTMMQGLELLAYFRNRAPLDDSGMPKDRFSAEMPDATLATLKIQPSEPRDSAVYFCASGLGGLAGGTDTQYFGPGTRLTVL.

The chain recombines TRBV27 with TRBJ1-1; 10 positions match TRBD1. The CDR3 loop spans 14 amino acids. Germline V CDR1 and CDR2: MNHEY, SMNVEV (reference sequence). V shed 3 bases and J 6 bases; nucleotides not matched to a gene: 4. DNA of the CDR3: TGTGCCAGCAGTTTTGGGACAGGGGTCGCTGAAGCTTTCTTT. As protein: CASSFGTGVAEAFF.

The V and J genes are TRBV21-1 and TRBJ2-1; the table's TRBD2 call for D was not verified on the DNA. TRBV21-1 is marked as a pseudogene. This CDR3 contains 17 residues. Written as DNA, the CDR3 is TGTGCCAGCAGCAAATCTGTCCAGCGGGGGGGCCTCAATGAGCAGTTCTTC. This sequence encodes CASSKSVQRGGLNEQFF.

The chain is built from TRBV7-6 and TRBJ2-1; possible D gene TRBD1, 6 bases. The V end lost 5 bases, the J end lost 10 bases, and 12 bases lay between the germline ends. CDR3 size: 12 residues. The germline V gene encodes CDR1 SGHVS and CDR2 FNYEAQ. Written as DNA, the CDR3 is TGTGCCAGCAGCCCCAACAGGGACGAGCAGTTCTTC. Protein product: CASSPNRDEQFF.

In its sample, this clone was seen once. This chain uses TRBV4-2 with TRBJ2-7; 11 bases agree with TRBD1. Germline values: CDR1 LGHNA, CDR2 YNFKEQ. Trimming at V came to 1 base and at J to 2 bases, leaving 1 base not matched to a gene. The CDR3 sequence is 15 residues long. The CDR3 region has the DNA TGTGCCAGCAGCCAAGGGGGACAGGGGGCCTACGAGCAGTACTTC. Encoded protein: CASSQGGQGAYEQYF.

The chain combines TRBV7-9 with TRBJ2-3; tentative D call: TRBD2 (7 bases). CDR1 and CDR2 from the germline V gene are SEHNR and FQNEAQ (reference sequence). This CDR3 spans 16 amino acids. The V and J ends lost 5 bases and 2 bases respectively, with 17 bases between them. The CDR3, as DNA: TGTGCCAGCAGCCCCGGGGGCGGGGGTTTCACAGATACGCAGTATTTT. It yields the protein CASSPGGGGFTDTQYF.

The CDR3 nucleotides read TGCGCCAGCAGCTTGGAAGCGGGGGGCCACGAGCAGTACTTC. Translated, it gives CASSLEAGGHEQYF. This sequence joins TRBV5-1 and TRBJ2-7; 9 positions match TRBD2. Germline values: CDR1 SGHRS, CDR2 YFSETQ. J gave up 5 bases and V 0 bases, and 3 bases lay outside the gene matches. The CDR3 totals 14 residues.

The V gene is TRBV5-6, the J gene TRBJ2-7; 8 bases are shared with TRBD1. Per germline, CDR1 SGHDT and CDR2 YYEEEE. V lost 4 bases to trimming and J lost 0 bases; unmatched junction nucleotides: 6. The CDR3 is made up of 15 amino acids. This chain's CDR3 is CASSGRTGSSYEQYF. CDR3 in DNA: TGTGCCAGCAGCGGACGGACAGGGAGCTCCTACGAGCAGTACTTC.

V is TRBV2 and J is TRBJ2-7; 9 bases match TRBD1. V shed 5 bases, J shed 1 base, and the junction held 3 bases outside the gene matches. CDR1 is SNHLY and CDR2 is FYNNEI in the germline V gene. CDR3 size: 14 residues. The CDR3 is CASSTGTGSYEQYF. CDR3 DNA: TGTGCCAGCAGTACCGGGACAGGGTCCTACGAGCAGTACTTC.

The chain uses TRBV29-1 and TRBJ1-2, with D perhaps TRBD1 (6 bases). Germline CDR1 reads SQVTM; CDR2 reads ANQGSEA. The CDR3 consists of 14 residues. V lost 6 bases and J 4 bases, leaving 18 bases between the germline ends. CDR3 bases: TGCAGCGTAGCAGGGGCCCACCTGGGCTATGGCTACACCTTC. This translates into CSVAGAHLGYGYTF.